Below are 8 T cell receptor beta chains sequenced from a single sample in a study of T cell changes during pregnancy in multiple sclerosis. The data were produced by immunoSEQ multiplex PCR, yet TCRdb's version contains in-frame clones alone and is incomplete. In the table there are 80,000 to 100,000 clones, 85% to 95% of which are singletons. The sample consisted of peripheral blood, taken in the first trimester of pregnancy. These receptors were collected from a female donor with multiple sclerosis, enrolled in a pregnancy study.

The rearrangement joins TRBV19 to TRBJ1-4; maybe TRBD1 (5 bases). Germline lookup yields CDR1 LNHDA and CDR2 SQIVND (reference sequence). This CDR3 has 12 amino acids. Trimming removed 6 bases from V and 7 bases from J, with 9 bases in between. The CDR3 DNA sequence: TGTGCCAGTAGGAGACAGAGTGAAAAACTGTTTTTT. It yields the protein CASRRQSEKLFF.

The V call is TRBV10-3, the J call TRBJ1-1, with 7 positions matching TRBD1. There are 14 residues in the CDR3. V dropped 8 bases and J dropped 2; count of bases not matched to a gene: 8. Germline values: CDR1 ENHRY, CDR2 SYGVKD. The CDR3 bases are TGTGCCATCGGGGACGGGACAGTTAACACTGAAGCTTTCTTT. Its translation is CAIGDGTVNTEAFF.

The chain joins TRBV7-6 to TRBJ2-3; 9 nucleotides match TRBD2. The CDR3 runs 18 residues. CDR1 is SGHVS and CDR2 is FNYEAQ in the germline V gene. V trimming: 5 bases; J trimming: 4 bases; junction bases outside the gene matches: 16. The CDR3: CASSQSAGGPRSPDTQYF. The DNA of the CDR3 is TGTGCCAGCAGCCAATCGGCGGGAGGGCCACGTTCCCCAGATACGCAGTATTTT.

The chain links TRBV5-1 to TRBJ2-1, with no clear D. Looked up from germline, CDR1 is SGHRS and CDR2 is YFSETQ. The length of the CDR3 is 13 residues. Between the trimmed V and J ends, which lost 7 bases and 4 bases, there was a span of 12 bases. The CDR3 protein is CASHRSGYNEQFF. CDR3 nucleotides: TGCGCCAGCCACCGGAGTGGTTACAATGAGCAGTTCTTC.

This clone was seen once. The chain recombines TRBV5-6 with TRBJ1-1, with TRBD1 as a possible D gene (6 bases). Trimming left V 4 bases short and J 4 bases short, with 11 bases between. The CDR3 loop spans 13 amino acids. Germline lookup yields CDR1 SGHDT and CDR2 YYEEEE. CDR3 DNA: TGTGCCAGCAGCAATCAGGGGTTCACTGAAGCTTTCTTT. Encoded protein: CASSNQGFTEAFF.

The V and J genes are TRBV10-3 and TRBJ2-5; 7 bases map to TRBD1. CDR3 length: 13 amino acids. CDR1 ENHRY and CDR2 SYGVKD come from the germline V gene. The trim removed 8 bases at V and 3 bases at J, leaving 6 bases unmatched. In DNA, the CDR3 is TGTGCCATCGGAATAGACAGGGAAGAGACCCAGTACTTC. Translation: CAIGIDREETQYF.

This chain connects TRBV19 to TRBJ2-7, with 9 bases lining up with TRBD2. The V gene end was trimmed by 10 bases and the J gene end by 0 bases; junction bases not matched to a gene: 7. The CDR3 contains 14 residues. Germline CDR1 is LNHDA and CDR2 is SQIVND (reference sequence). As DNA, the CDR3 is TGTGCCACCACGACTAGCGGAAACTCCTACGAGCAGTACTTC. It yields the protein CATTTSGNSYEQYF.

The chain carries TRBV5-1 and TRBJ2-5, with D possibly being TRBD2 (5 bases). The length of the CDR3 is 14 residues. Germline V gene lookup returns CDR1 SGHRS and CDR2 YFSETQ. Trimming removed 0 bases from V and 2 bases from J, with 8 bases in between. The CDR3 loop is CASSLGLRQETQYF. The CDR3 DNA sequence: TGCGCCAGCAGCTTGGGACTAAGGCAAGAGACCCAGTACTTC.